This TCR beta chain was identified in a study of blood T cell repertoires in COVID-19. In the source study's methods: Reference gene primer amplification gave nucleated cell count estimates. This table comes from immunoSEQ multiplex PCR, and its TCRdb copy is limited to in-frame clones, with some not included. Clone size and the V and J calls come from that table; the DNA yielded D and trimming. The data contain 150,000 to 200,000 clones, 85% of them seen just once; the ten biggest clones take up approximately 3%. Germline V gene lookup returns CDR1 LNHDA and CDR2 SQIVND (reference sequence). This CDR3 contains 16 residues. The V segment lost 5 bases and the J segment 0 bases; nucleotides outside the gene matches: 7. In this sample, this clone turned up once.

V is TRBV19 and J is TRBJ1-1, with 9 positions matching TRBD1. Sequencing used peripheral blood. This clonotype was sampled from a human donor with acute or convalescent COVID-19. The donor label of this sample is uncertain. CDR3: CASSSRQGGMNTEAFF. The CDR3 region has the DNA TGTGCCAGTAGTTCCCGACAGGGGGGAATGAACACTGAAGCTTTCTTT.